This TCR beta chain was sequenced in a study of blood T cell repertoires in COVID-19. Turning to the study itself: Whether acute or convalescent, the COVID-19 samples came from the United States, Italy and Spain. The analysed material was cDNA or gDNA that came from T cells, B-cell-depleted T cells, or PBMCs.

J gave up 3 bases and V 7 bases, and 9 bases lay outside the gene matches. The CDR3 totals 14 residues. Germline lookup yields CDR1 SGHRS and CDR2 YFSETQ. Original handling: Reference gene primer amplification gave estimated nucleated cell counts. Some clones are missing from TCRdb's copy, which holds only in-frame ones; the method was immunoSEQ multiplex PCR. D and trimming were read from the DNA, whereas the V and J calls and clone size are those reported in that table. The sample has some 150,000 clones, around 81% seen once. The clonotype comes from a human donor with acute or convalescent COVID-19. The donor label of this sample is uncertain. The chain carries TRBV5-1 and TRBJ1-2; TRBD1 agrees at 7 bases. The sequenced sample consisted of peripheral blood. The CDR3 is CASSRQGGDYGYTF. Here the CDR3 DNA reads TGCGCCAGCTCTCGACAGGGTGGCGACTATGGCTACACCTTC.